The entry that follows covers one TCR beta chain sequence. The sample comes from a study of OX40 agonist ivuxolimab in advanced cancers. The assay was immunoSEQ multiplex PCR, and TCRdb's table has in-frame clones only and misses some. The table includes fewer than 90,000 clones, roughly 87% detected once. V lost 4 bases and J lost 6, with 17 bases in between. Germline loops: CDR1 PRHDT, CDR2 FYEKMQ (reference sequence). The CDR3 is made up of 15 amino acids. The sequences come from CD4+ or CD8+ T cells sorted from blood, collected in a trial of the OX40 agonist ivuxolimab. The chain recombines TRBV13 with TRBJ2-3; perhaps TRBD2 as D (5 bases). This TCR derives from an adult with an advanced solid tumor such as melanoma, head and neck, liver or kidney cancer. CDR3: CASSSTPTSGDTQYF. The CDR3 nucleotides are TGTGCCAGCAGCTCCACACCCACCTCGGGGGATACGCAGTATTTT.